This TCR beta chain was identified during a study of spatial heterogeneity in lung cancer. Across the whole study: Consistently, beta-chain sequences turned up in larger numbers than alpha-chain sequences did. On average, each unique TCR and UMI combination appeared more than ten times in raw reads.

Many counts were recorded for this clonotype. Each molecule of TCR cDNA was tagged with one unique molecular identifier. TCRdb redid the calling of the 5' RACE reads with MiXCR, one entry per CDR3 protein. The sample has some 7,200 distinct CDR3 sequences, approximately 9.7% seen once. Trimming cost V 0 bases and J 1 base, with 7 bases left between them. Germline CDR1 reads GTSNPN; CDR2 reads SVGIG (reference sequence). CDR3 size: 14 residues. The time point: sample taken at primary tumor resection. A total of around 72 untreated early-stage non-small cell lung cancer patients served as donors. Here the sequenced sample was normal lung tissue next to the tumor, taken at surgery. The clonotype comes from a male donor with early-stage non-small cell lung cancer. V gene TRBV30 combines with J gene TRBJ1-5, with unresolved D. The CDR3 region is CAWSVGLSNQPQHF. For the CDR3, the DNA is TGTGCCTGGAGTGTAGGTTTGAGCAATCAGCCCCAGCATTTT.